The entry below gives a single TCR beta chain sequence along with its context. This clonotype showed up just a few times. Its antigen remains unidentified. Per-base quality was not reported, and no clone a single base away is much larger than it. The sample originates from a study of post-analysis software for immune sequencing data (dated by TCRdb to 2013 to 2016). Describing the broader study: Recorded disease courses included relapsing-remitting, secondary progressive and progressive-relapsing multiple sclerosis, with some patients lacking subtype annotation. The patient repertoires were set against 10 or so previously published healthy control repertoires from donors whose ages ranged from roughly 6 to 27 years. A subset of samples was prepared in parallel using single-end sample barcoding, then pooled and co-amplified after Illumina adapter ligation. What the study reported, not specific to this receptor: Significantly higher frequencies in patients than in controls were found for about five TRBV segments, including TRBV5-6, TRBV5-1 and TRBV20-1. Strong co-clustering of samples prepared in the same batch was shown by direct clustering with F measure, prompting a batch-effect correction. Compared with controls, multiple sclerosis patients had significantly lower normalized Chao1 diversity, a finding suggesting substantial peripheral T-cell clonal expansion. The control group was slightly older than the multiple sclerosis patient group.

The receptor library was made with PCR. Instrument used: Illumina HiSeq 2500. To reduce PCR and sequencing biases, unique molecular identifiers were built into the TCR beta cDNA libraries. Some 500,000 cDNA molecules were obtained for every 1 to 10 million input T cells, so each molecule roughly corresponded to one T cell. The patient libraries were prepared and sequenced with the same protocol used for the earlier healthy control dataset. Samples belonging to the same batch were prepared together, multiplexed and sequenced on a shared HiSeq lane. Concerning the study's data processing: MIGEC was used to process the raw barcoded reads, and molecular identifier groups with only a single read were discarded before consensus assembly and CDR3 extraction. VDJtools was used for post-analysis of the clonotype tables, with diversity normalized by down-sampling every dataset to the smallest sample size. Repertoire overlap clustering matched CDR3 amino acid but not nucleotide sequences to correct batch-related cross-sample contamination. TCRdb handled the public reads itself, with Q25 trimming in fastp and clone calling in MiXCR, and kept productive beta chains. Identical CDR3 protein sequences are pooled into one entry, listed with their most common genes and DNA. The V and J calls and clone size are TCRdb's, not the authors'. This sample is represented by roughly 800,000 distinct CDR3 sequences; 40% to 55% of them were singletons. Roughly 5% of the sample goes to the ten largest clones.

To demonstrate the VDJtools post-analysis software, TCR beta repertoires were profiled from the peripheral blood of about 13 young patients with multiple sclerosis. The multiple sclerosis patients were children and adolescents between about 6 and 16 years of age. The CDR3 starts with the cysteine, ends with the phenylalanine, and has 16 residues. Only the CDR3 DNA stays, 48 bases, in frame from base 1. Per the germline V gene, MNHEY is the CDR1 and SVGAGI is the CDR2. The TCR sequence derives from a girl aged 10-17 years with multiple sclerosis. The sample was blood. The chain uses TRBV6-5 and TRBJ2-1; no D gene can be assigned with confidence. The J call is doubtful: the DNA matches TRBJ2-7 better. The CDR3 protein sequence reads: CASSYSPQNSYNEQYF. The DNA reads TGTGCCAGCAGTTACTCCCCACAAAACTCCTACAATGAGCAGTACTTC.